A selection of T cell receptor beta chains follows, all from one sample in a study of cytomegalovirus exposure and HLA in healthy donors. Measured with immunoSEQ multiplex PCR; TCRdb has only the in-frame clones, and not every one. The profile shows approximately 150,000 clones, 70% to 80% of them singletons. The sample was PBMCs. The source is a woman in her thirties or forties in good health and CMV-seronegative. CDR3s leave out the opening cysteine and the closing phenylalanine or tryptophan.

V	J	CDR3
TRBV10-3	TRBJ2-3	AISESGQGADTQY
TRBV9	TRBJ1-2	ASSVDSQNYGYT
TRBV11-1	TRBJ2-1	ASSPRDRGGTF
TRBV6-5	TRBJ1-1	ASSDGGPYTEAF
TRBV6-1	TRBJ2-7	ASSEGSRGGGYYEQY
TRBV19	TRBJ1-1	ASSMTGSTEAF
TRBV5-1	TRBJ2-7	ASSRNRTYEQY
TRBV4-3	TRBJ1-2	ASSPSSGQLL
TRBV2	TRBJ1-5	ASSVDRGSFNQPQH
TRBV5-4	TRBJ2-7	ASSLPTGVEQY
TRBV29-1	TRBJ1-2	SVGGANYGYT
TRBV5-1	.	ASSLGQPIYEQY
TRBV19	TRBJ2-5	ASIGRETETQY
TRBV11-3	TRBJ1-2	ASSLGRANYGYT
TRBV7-9	TRBJ2-7	ASSPLRDGAYEQY
TRBV15	TRBJ2-7	ATRDSLRVAYEQY
TRBV6-5	TRBJ1-5	ASSYNRGPGPQH
TRBV19	TRBJ1-2	ASTGQGEGYT
TRBV5-1	TRBJ1-4	ASSLGTATTNEKLF
TRBV5-4	TRBJ1-2	ASFGGIIIPEGYT
TRBV29-1	TRBJ2-7	SATGRVDEQY
TRBV28	TRBJ2-3	ASTRLAVGDTQY
TRBV5-1	TRBJ2-5	ASSLEPRGAHETQY
TRBV7-2	TRBJ2-1	ASSSGGVAGAYNEQF
TRBV19	TRBJ2-7	ASSPRDSSYEQY
TRBV7-2	TRBJ2-5	ASSLDRTLKETQY
TRBV19	TRBJ2-7	ATQGQTSGTYEQY
TRBV5-6	TRBJ2-2	ATRRGEYTGELF
TRBV30	TRBJ2-5	AWSGPQTGTKTQY
TRBV5-1	TRBJ1-1	ASSPSRADTEAF
TRBV15	TRBJ2-5	ATSRDREQGAETQY
TRBV5-8	TRBJ2-5	ASSHLDRVGTQY
TRBV6-5	TRBJ1-1	ASSLSGQGRTEAF
TRBV7-9	TRBJ2-7	ASSRSGNSYEQY
TRBV28	TRBJ1-2	ASRETGGAIIGYGYT
TRBV5-4	TRBJ2-4	ASSNGWGGQAKNIQY
TRBV11-3	TRBJ2-3	ASSLEQQGTDTQY
TRBV6-1	TRBJ2-7	ASRESWGDNEQY
TRBV7-8	TRBJ2-1	ASSPQGESYNEQF
TRBV6-1	TRBJ2-1	ASRARSYNEQF